A selection of T cell receptor beta chains follows, all from one sample in a study of blood T cells in healthy people across ages. From the 5' RACE reads, TCRdb called clonotypes with MiXCR, one entry per CDR3 protein. The table shows around 2 million distinct CDR3 sequences, with 39% occurring only once. Sample: blood. These receptors came from a human donor in good health. Both conserved end residues are part of each CDR3. D genes are given only for firm matches. Rows give clone size only sometimes, using once, few, many, or a class for an expanded clone.

V	size	D	length	J	CDR3	DNA
TRBV4-1	NA	TRBD2	15	TRBJ2-7	CASSQDRNSGDEQYF	TGCGCCAGCAGCCAAGATCGCAATAGCGGGGACGAGCAGTACTTC
TRBV6-2/TRBV6-3	NA	NA	13	TRBJ1-1	CASKIDGYTEAFF	TGTGCCAGCAAAATAGACGGATACACTGAAGCTTTCTTT
TRBV7-8	few	NA	14	TRBJ2-1	CASSIRGSGNEQFF	TGTGCCAGCAGCATCCGGGGTTCTGGGAATGAGCAGTTCTTC
TRBV7-9	NA	TRBD1	14	TRBJ2-1	CASSLPGTGDEQFF	TGTGCCAGCAGCCTTCCCGGGACAGGGGATGAGCAGTTCTTC
TRBV3-1	few	NA	14	TRBJ1-2	CASSPHIGISGYTF	TGTGCCAGCAGCCCGCATATAGGGATTTCGGGCTACACCTTC
TRBV7-6	NA	NA	16	TRBJ2-6	CASSLGEGIGANVLTF	TGTGCCAGCAGCTTGGGTGAAGGAATTGGGGCCAACGTCCTGACTTTC
TRBV21-1	NA	NA	14	TRBJ1-1	CASSSPGTATEAFF	TGTGCCAGCAGCAGTCCCGGGACAGCCACTGAAGCTTTCTTT
TRBV12-5	few	TRBD1	22	TRBJ2-6	CASGLNGYPPPGQESGANVLTF	TGTGCTAGTGGTTTGAACGGTTATCCCCCCCCGGGACAGGAGTCTGGGGCCAACGTCCTGACTTTC
TRBV6-1	NA	TRBD2	15	TRBJ2-1	CASSEVSGVHNEQFF	TGTGCCAGCAGTGAGGTTAGCGGGGTGCACAATGAGCAGTTCTTC
TRBV11-3	NA	NA	14	TRBJ1-1	CATSRAGARAEAFF	TGTGCCACATCTAGGGCAGGGGCTCGCGCTGAAGCTTTCTTT
TRBV10-3	NA	TRBD1	11	TRBJ2-7	CAIKTGGEQYF	TGTGCCATCAAAACAGGGGGCGAGCAGTACTTC
TRBV7-2	NA	NA	13	TRBJ1-2	CASSFDPLGGYTF	TGTGCCAGCAGCTTCGACCCGCTCGGGGGCTACACCTTC
TRBV20-1	few	NA	14	TRBJ1-4	CSAKQGGFGEKLFF	TGCAGTGCAAAACAGGGCGGGTTTGGTGAAAAACTGTTTTTT
TRBV28	few	NA	15	TRBJ2-5	CASSHNRDRGETQYF	TGTGCCAGCAGTCACAACCGGGATAGGGGGGAGACCCAGTACTTC
TRBV24-1	many	NA	14	TRBJ2-7	CATAGPLPSREQYF	TGTGCCACCGCGGGACCCCTTCCCTCCCGCGAGCAGTACTTC
TRBV9	NA	NA	11	TRBJ1-2	CASSATYGYTF	TGTGCCAGCAGCGCGACCTATGGCTACACCTTC
TRBV9	few	TRBD2	17	TRBJ2-5	CASSVDLRGGSYKTQYF	TGTGCCAGCAGCGTAGACCTACGGGGGGGCTCCTACAAGACCCAGTACTTC
TRBV6-6	few	NA	15	TRBJ2-6	CASSRRGAGANVLTF	TGTGCCAGCTCCCGCCGGGGCGCTGGGGCCAACGTCCTGACTTTC